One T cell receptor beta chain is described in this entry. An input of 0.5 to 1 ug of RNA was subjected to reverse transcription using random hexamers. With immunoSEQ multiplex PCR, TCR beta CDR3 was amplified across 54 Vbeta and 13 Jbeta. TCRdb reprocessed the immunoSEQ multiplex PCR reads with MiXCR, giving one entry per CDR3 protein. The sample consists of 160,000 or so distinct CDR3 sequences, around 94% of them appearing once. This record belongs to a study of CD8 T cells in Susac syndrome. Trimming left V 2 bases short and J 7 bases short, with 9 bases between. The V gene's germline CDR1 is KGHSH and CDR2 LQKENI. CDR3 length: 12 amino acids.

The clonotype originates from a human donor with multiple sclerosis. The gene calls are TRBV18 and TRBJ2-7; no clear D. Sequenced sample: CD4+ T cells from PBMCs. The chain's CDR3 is CASSPVLSEQYF. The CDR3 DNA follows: TGTGCCAGCTCACCAGTCCTATCGGAGCAGTACTTC.